This T cell receptor (beta chain) was documented in a study of blood T cells in healthy people across ages (dated by TCRdb to between 2015 and 2017). Background on the whole study: Template switching captured roughly one uniquely barcoded TCR beta cDNA molecule per two T cells in model experiments. Two additional independent replicas of 1 million unique cDNA reads from the same blood draw were analyzed for two donors (one aged 18 to 30 and one aged 80 or older). Donors were grouped into four age groups: young (average about 15 years), middle-aged (roughly 38), aged (around 60) and long-lived (over 80). Age-related changes in TCR beta repertoire diversity were measured in the study by deep sequencing normalized with unique cDNA molecular identifiers. Study-wide conclusions, independent of this receptor: Compared with the aged group, the long-lived group had more naive CD4+ T cells, fewer expanded clones and increased TCR diversity, suggesting age selection. The CMV infection status of donors was not known, potentially confounding age-related changes in expanded clonotypes. Total diversity estimates from one million sequenced T cells were considered lower bounds and underestimates. A strong correlation was found between observed TCR beta diversity and the percentage of naive T cells measured by flow cytometry. Bulk unsorted PBMC profiling prevented conclusive comparison of naive and antigen-experienced compartments. As age increased, observed TCR beta diversity per million T cells dropped in a roughly linear way, and a significant reduction was already evident by age about 40.

The approximately 39 donors, aged about 6 to 95 years, were systemically healthy Caucasian individuals from Russia. Approximately 11 milliliters of peripheral blood were drawn from each donor into EDTA-treated Vacutainer tubes. Ficoll-Paque density-gradient centrifugation was used to isolate PBMCs, with at least 6.5 million per sample. Total RNA was extracted from PBMCs with Trizol reagent, with at least 5 micrograms obtained per sample. For every donor, flow cytometry on a PBMC aliquot measured the percentage of naive CD45RAhigh/CD27high T cells. The method behind the library was 5' RACE. The sequencer listed for this sample is Illumina HiSeq 2500. A second roughly 7 to 12 cycle PCR used a sample-barcoded 5' primer and a J-beta primer mix. A unique molecular identifier was introduced onto each TCR beta cDNA molecule by a template-switch 5' adaptor carrying 12 random nucleotides. Each sample yielded at least 3 million CDR3-containing paired-end reads. First-strand cDNA synthesis was performed from all RNA using the Mint cDNA synthesis kit, with priming by a TRBC-specific oligonucleotide. After uracil-DNA glycosylase treatment, a first 18-cycle PCR used universal primers M1SS and BC2_uni_R on all cDNA. The published analysis was carried out like this. Normalization of each sample was performed by random selection of 1 million high-quality reads, each carrying a distinct molecular identifier. Reads sharing molecular identifiers were discarded rather than binned into consensus sequences. MiTCR, with a Q25 quality threshold and the strictest error-elimination algorithm, was used for CDR3 identification, clonotype clustering and error correction. Lower-bound total TCR beta diversity was estimated with a nonparametric unseen species model using Euler transformation. TCRdb reprocessed the public reads (quality trimming at Q25 with fastp, clone calling with MiXCR) and kept in-frame beta chains. Duplicate CDR3 protein sequences are folded into a single record with the most common DNA and genes. None of the V and J calls come from the authors' own analysis; TCRdb made them. A total of around 1,000,000 distinct CDR3 sequences appear in this sample, about 25% of them only once. Clones ranked in the top ten supply about 0.69% of the sample.

In regard to this clonotype: Its target antigen remains unknown. Base qualities are missing; no much larger clone stands one base away.

The CDR3 contains 15 residues, cysteine and phenylalanine counted. The CDR3 DNA has 45 bases and is translated from base 1. Based on the germline V gene (reference sequence), the CDR1 and CDR2 sequences are SEHNR and FQNEAQ. Relative to germline, V is missing 5 bases and J is missing 4 bases, with 10 bases of the junction outside any gene match. The same specimen was also included in a second study, on T cells of mothers and their children. As the second publication notes: The donors were nine systemically healthy Caucasian individuals, made up of three mothers and their six children. cDNA synthesis used all of the extracted RNA, with around 1.5 ug of RNA in each 15 ul reaction. In the second PCR, sample barcodes and 2-4 random nucleotides were introduced via the M1S primer. More than 9 million TCR beta CDR3 reads were obtained from each mother, and about 3 million reads were obtained from each child. Thymic selection shapes the output of TCR recombination in a similar way in related and unrelated pairs, and inherited differences have a minor effect. Related mother-child pairs always showed normalized repertoire overlap that was slightly higher than in unrelated mother-child pairs, though the difference was never significant. No persistent microchimeric T cell clones were found, with a detection sensitivity of 85 to 100 clones per million clonotypes. In the study, deep NGS was used to compare the TCR beta repertoires of mothers and children, and features distinguishing related mother-child pairs from unrelated individuals were sought. On average, the children were roughly 10 +/- 4 years old, while the mothers were about 37 +/- 4 years old. Libraries were sequenced on Illumina HiSeq 2000 with 100+100 nt paired-end reads after adapter ligation with NEBNext reagents. To avoid cross-contamination, the mother libraries and the child libraries were prepared a month apart and sequenced in separate runs. Each donor had between roughly 500,000 and 2,100,000 distinct TCR beta clonotypes identified. Naive TCR beta clonotypes were estimated from low-frequency clonotypes matched to each donor's FACS-determined naive share, without sorting.

Material for sequencing was blood. The receptor was isolated from a girl under 10 years old in good health. This sequence uses TRBV7-9 and TRBJ2-7, with 8 central nucleotides matching TRBD1. The CDR3 region reads CASSPVGQGMYEQYF. The nucleotides read TGTGCCAGCAGCCCCGTAGGACAGGGTATGTACGAGCAGTACTTC.